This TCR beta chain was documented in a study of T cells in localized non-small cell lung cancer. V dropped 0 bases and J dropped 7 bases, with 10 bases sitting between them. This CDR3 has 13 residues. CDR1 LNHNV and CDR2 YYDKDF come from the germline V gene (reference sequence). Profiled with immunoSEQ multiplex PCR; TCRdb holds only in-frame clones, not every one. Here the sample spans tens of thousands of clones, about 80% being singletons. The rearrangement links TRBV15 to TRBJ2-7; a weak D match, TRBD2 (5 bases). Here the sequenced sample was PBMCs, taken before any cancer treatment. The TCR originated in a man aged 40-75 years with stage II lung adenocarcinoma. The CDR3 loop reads CATSRDGVREQYF. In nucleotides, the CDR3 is TGTGCCACCAGCAGAGACGGGGTGAGGGAGCAGTACTTC.